The next 18 T cell receptor beta chains were all read from a single sample in a study of blood T cell repertoires in COVID-19. Using immunoSEQ multiplex PCR, the repertoire was profiled, and TCRdb retains in-frame clones only, with some absent. This repertoire shows 130,000 or so clones, about 89% found once; its top ten account for less than 4.5%. Sequencing used peripheral blood. Receptors originate from a man in his 60s with COVID-19, enrolled during active disease.

The CDR3 spells CASSLKSSGANVLTF. The CDR3 DNA follows: TGTGCCAGCAGTTTGAAGAGCTCTGGGGCCAACGTCCTGACTTTC. The chain has TRBV6-5 and TRBJ2-6; no clear D gene. Germline V gene lookup returns CDR1 MNHEY and CDR2 SVGAGI. Trimming cost V 4 bases and J 0 bases, with 7 bases left between them. The length of the CDR3 is 15 residues.

A few counts support this clone. The chain carries TRBV19 and TRBJ1-1, with 7 bases lining up with TRBD1. The germline gives CDR1 LNHDA, CDR2 SQIVND (reference sequence). The CDR3 runs 16 residues. V dropped 1 base and J dropped 2; count of bases not matched to a gene: 7. The CDR3 sequence is CASSIAVTGSNTEAFF. The CDR3 nucleotides read TGTGCCAGTAGTATAGCTGTGACAGGGTCTAACACTGAAGCTTTCTTT.

The CDR3 nucleotides are TGCAGCGCCCGGGATACATACGAGCAGTACTTC. Its translation: CSARDTYEQYF. The chain joins TRBV29-1 to TRBJ2-7; tentatively, D is TRBD2 (5 bases). The CDR3 sequence is 11 residues long. Between the trimmed V and J ends, which lost 7 bases and 4 bases, there was a span of 11 bases. Germline V lookup: CDR1 SQVTM, CDR2 ANQGSEA.

The chain links TRBV20-1 to TRBJ2-7; D may be TRBD1 (7 bases). The CDR3 sequence is 14 residues long. Looked up from germline, CDR1 is DFQATT and CDR2 is SNEGSKA (reference sequence). Trimming left V 3 bases short and J 0 bases short, with 12 bases between. CDR3 amino acids: CSASPRDSSYEQYF. In nucleotides, the CDR3 is TGCAGTGCTAGTCCGCGGGACAGCTCCTACGAGCAGTACTTC.

The count of this clone is one. The chain combines TRBV7-2 with TRBJ1-2; TRBD1 matches at 9 bases. This CDR3 comprises 15 residues. J was trimmed by 4 bases and V by 6 bases; bases with no gene match: 9. Germline CDR1 reads SGHTA; CDR2 reads FQGNSA. CDR3: CASRATNRGLYGYTF. The CDR3 bases are TGTGCCAGCAGAGCTACAAACAGGGGGCTCTATGGCTACACCTTC.

This sequence joins TRBV5-1 and TRBJ1-5, with 8 bases aligning to TRBD1. The CDR3 extends over 15 amino acids. The germline V gene encodes CDR1 SGHRS and CDR2 YFSETQ. The V gene end was trimmed by 4 bases and the J gene end by 0 bases; junction bases not matched to a gene: 3. The CDR3 DNA follows: TGCGCCAGCAGCCCACAGGGGGGTAGCAATCAGCCCCAGCATTTT. This encodes CASSPQGGSNQPQHF.

The chain joins TRBV30 to TRBJ1-2; 8 bases agree with TRBD1. Germline V gene sequence: CDR1 GTSNPN, CDR2 SVGIG (reference sequence). CDR3 length: 16 amino acids. V dropped 4 bases and J dropped 8; count of bases not matched to a gene: 18. The CDR3 protein is CAWMGMSFGTGSGYTF. CDR3 coding DNA: TGTGCCTGGATGGGGATGTCTTTTGGGACAGGATCAGGCTACACCTTC.

The chain uses TRBV12-3 or TRBV12-4 and TRBJ2-3; a weak D match, TRBD1 (5 bases). The CDR3 length is 12 residues. The V gene lost 6 bases and the J gene lost 3 bases, with 7 bases spanning the gap. The CDR3 is CASRQGTDTQYF. The CDR3 DNA reads as TGTGCCAGCAGGCAGGGAACAGATACGCAGTATTTT.

This clone is a singleton in its sample. This chain uses TRBV30 with TRBJ2-7; D may be TRBD1 (7 bases). Germline lookup yields CDR1 GTSNPN and CDR2 SVGIG (reference sequence). The CDR3 is made up of 13 amino acids. V lost 4 bases and J 3 bases, leaving 13 bases between the germline ends. The DNA of the CDR3 is TGTGCCTGGATGAACCAGGGGGGCTACGAGCAGTACTTC. Residues: CAWMNQGGYEQYF.

The chain links TRBV9 to TRBJ1-1; tentative D call: TRBD1 (5 bases). Trimming shortened V by 3 bases and J by 1 base, and 7 bases separated the two germline ends. Per germline, CDR1 SGDLS and CDR2 YYNGEE. The CDR3 is made up of 13 amino acids. The CDR3 nucleotides are TGTGCCAGCAGCGCGGGGGGGAACACTGAAGCTTTCTTT. Its protein product is CASSAGGNTEAFF. Full variable domain (remainder filled in from reference TRBV9 and TRBJ1-1): DSGVTQTPKHLITATGQRVTLRCSPRSGDLSVYWYQQSLDQGLQFLIQYYNGEERAKGNILERFSAQQFPDLHSELNLSSLELGDSALYFCASSAGGNTEAFFGQGTRLTVV.

This sequence joins TRBV5-6 and TRBJ2-1; weak D call: TRBD1 (5 bases). Trimming removed 3 bases from V and 1 base from J, with 14 bases in between. Germline V gene data show CDR1 as SGHDT and CDR2 as YYEEEE. The CDR3 length is 16 residues. CDR3 amino acids: CASSSPARESYNEQFF. The CDR3 nucleotides read TGTGCCAGCAGCTCCCCTGCCAGGGAATCCTACAATGAGCAGTTCTTC.

This clone was seen just once. The chain recombines TRBV7-3 with TRBJ2-2, with TRBD1 matching over 8 bases. V lost 3 bases and J lost 4; bases outside the gene matches: 4. The CDR3 sequence is 15 residues long. Germline loops: CDR1 SGHTA, CDR2 FQGTGA. CDR3 coding DNA: TGTGCCAGCAGCTTGAAACAGGGGGGCACCGGGGAGCTGTTTTTT. This codes for CASSLKQGGTGELFF.

This rearrangement joins TRBV3-1 (or the pseudogene TRBV3-2) to TRBJ1-1; D may be TRBD1 (6 bases). Germline loops: CDR1 LGHDT, CDR2 YNNKEL (reference sequence). V gave up 7 bases and J gave up 0 bases, with 9 bases separating them. The CDR3 spans 13 residues. Here the CDR3 reads CASKGHLNTEAFF. DNA of the CDR3: TGTGCCAGCAAGGGACACCTGAACACTGAAGCTTTCTTT.

V and J are TRBV7-2 and TRBJ2-7, with TRBD1 matching 7 bases. This CDR3 has 14 amino acids. Germline V lookup: CDR1 SGHTA, CDR2 FQGNSA. Germline trimming cut 5 bases from V and 2 bases from J; bases unmatched to any gene: 6. The CDR3 region has the DNA TGTGCCAGCAGCGCCGGGACAGAAGCCTACGAGCAGTACTTC. Translating gives CASSAGTEAYEQYF.

The gene calls are TRBV5-6 and TRBJ1-1; the D is unclear. V lost 2 bases, J lost 5 bases, and 16 bases lay in between. The CDR3 spans 15 residues. Germline CDR1 is SGHDT and CDR2 is YYEEEE. The DNA of the CDR3 is TGTGCCAGCAGCTTAGTACCCCGGGGTGCAACTGAAGCTTTCTTT. This translates into CASSLVPRGATEAFF.

This chain links TRBV30 with TRBJ1-2; 8 nucleotides match TRBD1. Germline V gene lookup returns CDR1 GTSNPN and CDR2 SVGIG (reference sequence). After removal of 3 bases from V and 8 bases from J, the junction contained 5 bases not matched to a gene. There are 12 residues in the CDR3. DNA of the CDR3: TGTGCCTGGAGAGACAGGGGAGGCGGCTACACCTTC. It specifies CAWRDRGGGYTF.

J is TRBJ2-1 and V is TRBV28; a weak D match, TRBD2 (6 bases). V was clipped by 2 bases and J by 2 bases, with 13 bases between them. This CDR3 region has 16 residues. The germline CDR1 and CDR2 sequences are MDHEN and SYDVKM. CDR3 in DNA: TGTGCCAGCAGTTTAGTGCTAGCGTCGACCTACAATGAGCAGTTCTTC. Encoded protein: CASSLVLASTYNEQFF. Looking up the rest from reference TRBV28 and TRBJ2-1 gives the full variable domain: DVKVTQSSRYLVKRTGEKVFLECVQDMDHENMFWYRQDPGLGLRLIYFSYDVKMKEKGDIPEGYSVSREKKERFSLILESASTNQTSMYLCASSLVLASTYNEQFFGPGTRLTVL.

The chain uses TRBV19 and TRBJ1-1; D gene ambiguous. Germline CDR1 is LNHDA and CDR2 is SQIVND (reference sequence). The CDR3 length is 11 residues. The ends were cut back, 7 bases at V and 5 bases at J, with 8 bases in the middle. The DNA of the CDR3 is TGTGCCAGTACCGCGAGAACTGAAGCTTTCTTT. Its protein is CASTARTEAFF.